The clone carrying this T cell receptor beta chain was observed a single time. Its matching antigen is unknown. The donors were all Caucasian adults (living in Nashville, Tennessee). CD8 memory fractions consisted of CD45RO+ and CCR7-negative CD45RA+ TemRA cells together. This record comes from a study of shared clonotypes between healthy human individuals. General observations from the study: Donor scarcity curtailed the genetic and exposure-history diversity represented herein.

Germline loops: CDR1 MGHRA, CDR2 YSYEKL. V shed 2 bases and J 5 bases; nucleotides not matched to a gene: 6. The CDR3 extends over 16 amino acids. Authors' methods: Filtering differed for immunoSEQ, which gave only junction sequences without quality scores. Clones were read by immunoSEQ multiplex PCR, and TCRdb kept only the in-frame ones, dropping some. V and J calls and clone size are those listed in that table; D and trimming were worked out from the DNA. This table holds some 380,000 clones, roughly 96% found once. Material for sequencing was memory CD8+ T cells sorted from blood. Subset defined: CD45RO+ cells pooled with CCR7-negative TemRA cells. This clonotype was sampled from a man aged 25 to 45 in good health. The rearrangement links TRBV4-1 to TRBJ2-5; TRBD2 matches at 12 bases. The CDR3 sequence is CASSQNGGLAGETQYF. The CDR3 DNA reads TGCGCCAGCAGCCAAAATGGGGGACTAGCGGGCGAGACCCAGTACTTC.